This T cell receptor (beta chain) was identified in a study of blood T cell repertoires in COVID-19. The V gene's germline CDR1 is PRHDT and CDR2 FYEKMQ (reference sequence). The CDR3 runs to 14 residues. V was clipped by 1 base and J by 4 bases; unmatched bases: 4. Original analysis: Amplification with reference gene primers provided the estimates of nucleated cell counts. The assay was immunoSEQ multiplex PCR, and TCRdb's table has in-frame clones only and misses some. Clone size and V and J calls were adopted from that table, with D and trimming inferred from the DNA. The sample consists of 300,000 to 350,000 clones, 90% of them appearing once.

The chain links TRBV13 to TRBJ2-7; TRBD1 matches 7 bases. The sequence came from a woman aged 18-30 years with acute COVID-19. Sequenced sample: PBMCs or T cells enriched from blood (not recorded which). The CDR3 region is CASSLEYRGYEQYF. The CDR3 DNA reads as TGTGCCAGCAGCTTAGAATACAGGGGTTACGAGCAGTACTTC.